The next 9 T cell receptor beta chains were all read from a single sample in a study of T-cell memory formation after mild COVID-19. TCRdb recomputed calls from the 5' RACE reads with MiXCR, one row per CDR3 protein. The sample lists about 210,000 distinct CDR3 sequences, roughly a tenth occurring once. Sequences were obtained from PBMCs or a T cell subset sorted from them (not recorded which). These receptors were collected from a man in his late teens or twenties who had mild COVID-19 (a few samples of this study predate the infection). Cell type and time point are not known.

This chain links TRBV5-1 with TRBJ2-3, with D possibly matching TRBD1 (5 bases). This CDR3 is 14 amino acids long. V lost 3 bases, J lost 5 bases, and 13 bases lay in between. From germline, CDR1 is SGHRS and CDR2 YFSETQ. The CDR3 nucleotides read TGCGCCAGCAGCTCCAGGCTCACAGGAGATACGCAGTATTTT. Translated, it gives CASSSRLTGDTQYF.

J is TRBJ1-2 and V is TRBV12-3 or TRBV12-4; D is undetermined. This CDR3 has 13 amino acids. The V end lost 7 bases, the J end lost 4 bases, and 13 bases lay between the germline ends. DNA for the CDR3: TGTGCCAGCACCATATGGTCGGGCTATGGCTACACCTTC. This sequence encodes CASTIWSGYGYTF.

This chain uses TRBV5-1 with TRBJ2-3, with TRBD2 matching over 8 bases. The germline V gene has CDR1 SGHRS and CDR2 YFSETQ. CDR3 length: 14 amino acids. The V and J ends lost 3 bases and 4 bases, in that order; junction bases with no gene match: 4. The CDR3 sequence is CASSSSGGPDTQYF. The CDR3 nucleotides read TGCGCCAGCAGCTCAAGCGGGGGTCCAGATACGCAGTATTTT.

The chain couples TRBV6-1 to TRBJ2-5; a weak D match, TRBD2 (7 bases). CDR3 size: 13 residues. Germline V gives CDR1 MNHNS, CDR2 SASEGT. V was shortened by 6 bases and J by 5 bases, with 13 bases between the two germline ends. CDR3 bases: TGTGCCAGCAGCGGAGGGGGGGGGGAGACCCAGTACTTC. Translating gives CASSGGGGETQYF.

This rearrangement joins TRBV12-3 or TRBV12-4 to TRBJ1-1; TRBD1 agrees at 9 bases. The CDR3 length is 13 residues. The trim removed 6 bases at V and 1 base at J, leaving 0 bases unmatched. The CDR3 protein is CASRDRGNTEAFF. The CDR3 nucleotides are TGTGCCAGCAGGGACAGGGGGAACACTGAAGCTTTCTTT.

The chain carries TRBV6-6 and TRBJ1-5; 8 bases map to TRBD1. CDR1 and CDR2 (germline): MNHNY, SVGAGI (reference sequence). Trimming took 2 bases from V and 7 from J; bases not matched to a gene: 13. CDR3 length: 17 residues. The CDR3 DNA is TGTGCCAGCAGTTACGCCGGGGGCGGACAGGGTGGCCAGCCCCAGCATTTT. Its translation: CASSYAGGGQGGQPQHF.

V usage is TRBV6-5 and J usage is TRBJ1-2; 9 positions match TRBD1. This CDR3 is 15 amino acids long. V lost 4 bases to trimming and J lost 8 bases; unmatched junction nucleotides: 11. From germline, CDR1 is MNHEY and CDR2 SVGAGI. The CDR3 coding sequence is TGTGCCAGCAGTTCAACGTCGGGGACAGGGCAAGGCTACACCTTC. This sequence encodes CASSSTSGTGQGYTF.

The chain combines TRBV10-3 with TRBJ1-1; D unclear. Germline values: CDR1 ENHRY, CDR2 SYGVKD. The CDR3 totals 12 residues. Deletions cut 5 bases from V and 0 bases from J, with 4 bases between. CDR3 nucleotides: TGTGCCATCAGTACAGTGAACACTGAAGCTTTCTTT. It translates to CAISTVNTEAFF.

The chain is built from TRBV3-1 and TRBJ1-6; 8 bases align to TRBD1. Germline V gene sequence: CDR1 LGHDT, CDR2 YNNKEL (reference sequence). Unmatched junction bases numbered 6, after V lost 1 base and J lost 10 bases. This CDR3 is built from 15 residues. The CDR3 spells CASSQGPGGKSPLHF. As DNA, the CDR3 is TGTGCCAGCAGCCAAGGCCCAGGGGGCAAGTCACCCCTCCACTTT.